This is a list of T cell receptor beta chains from one sample in a study of blood T cell repertoires in COVID-19. The data were produced by immunoSEQ multiplex PCR, yet TCRdb's version contains in-frame clones alone and is incomplete. The sample has under 12,000 clones; around nine tenths are singletons. Sequencing was done on a sample of peripheral blood. The receptors stem from a human donor in a cohort sampled during active COVID-19. CDR3s include the opening cysteine and the closing phenylalanine or tryptophan. Each record gives: J gene, V gene, clone size, D gene, CDR3 DNA, CDR3 protein. A D gene is named only where the DNA matches it firmly. Clone size is stated in some rows and not others, as once, few, many or a class when expanded.

TRBJ2-7 | TRBV14 | NA | NA | TGTGCCAGCAGCCAAGGAGGGTTAGCAGCTTATTACGAGCAGTACTTC | CASSQGGLAAYYEQYF
TRBJ2-5 | TRBV7-9 | NA | TRBD1 | TGTGCCAGCAGCTTGGGATCAGGGGGCGTTGAGACCCAGTACTTC | CASSLGSGGVETQYF
TRBJ1-1 | TRBV19 | NA | NA | TGTGCCAGTAGAACTACAGGGAGTGGGACTGAAGCTTTCTTT | CASRTTGSGTEAFF
TRBJ2-5 | TRBV2 | NA | NA | TGTGCCAGCAGTGAAGGGGTTAGCGTCGAGACCCAGTACTTC | CASSEGVSVETQYF
TRBJ2-7 | TRBV12-3/TRBV12-4 | NA | TRBD1 | TGTGCCAGCAGTCTAAGACAGGGATACGAGCAGTACTTC | CASSLRQGYEQYF
TRBJ2-1 | TRBV15 | NA | NA | TGTGCCACCAGCCCCGTCCAACCGGGGTTTCGAGGCAATGAGCAGTTCTTC | CATSPVQPGFRGNEQFF
TRBJ2-5 | TRBV24-1 | NA | NA | TGTGCCACCAGTGATGCAGAACGCCAAGAGACCCAGTACTTC | CATSDAERQETQYF
TRBJ1-3 | TRBV19 | NA | NA | TGTGCCAGTAGTTCAGGCTTCTCTGGAAACACCATATATTTT | CASSSGFSGNTIYF
TRBJ2-3 | TRBV6-5 | once | NA | TGTGCCAGCAGTTACTCCACTAGCTCCGGGGGAGATACGCAGTATTTT | CASSYSTSSGGDTQYF
TRBJ2-7 | TRBV5-1 | NA | NA | TGCGCCAGCAACAGTAGCGGCCCCTACGAGCAGTACTTC | CASNSSGPYEQYF